The 8 T cell receptor beta chains below come from one sample, sequenced in a study of human T cells and chemical hapten exposure. Each CDR3 protein is one row after TCRdb ran MiXCR on the RACE reads. The sample lists some 200,000 distinct CDR3 sequences, around 30% occurring once. This sample's time point: pre-sensitization, week 0. Treatment in this sample: therapeutic diphenylcyclopropenone sensitization with weekly scalp DPC. Source: whole blood, taken in connection with sensitization to the hapten diphenylcyclopropenone (DPC). The receptors were sampled from a woman aged 30 to 39 with alopecia areata. Some clones in this sample may be carry-over from other donors' samples.

The rearrangement links TRBV3-1 to TRBJ1-2; D call uncertain. The germline V and J ends were trimmed by 0 bases and 5 bases, with 10 bases remaining between them. Germline CDR1 and CDR2: LGHDT and YNNKEL (reference sequence). This CDR3 has 14 residues. The CDR3 nucleotides are TGTGCCAGCAGCCAAGATAGGGCCCTTTATGGCTACACCTTC. Residues: CASSQDRALYGYTF.

This clonotype was picked up a small number of times. The J gene is TRBJ1-1, the V gene TRBV6-2 or TRBV6-3; D remains unclear. Trimming took 3 bases from V and 0 from J, leaving 8 bases between them. The CDR3 is 14 amino acids. The germline V gene encodes CDR1 MNHEY and CDR2 SVGEGT. CDR3 sequence: CASSYTSLNTEAFF. In DNA, the CDR3 is TGTGCCAGCAGTTATACCTCTCTGAACACTGAAGCTTTCTTT.

This chain joins TRBV2 and TRBJ2-3, with TRBD2 matching 7 bases. CDR1 and CDR2 from the germline V gene are SNHLY and FYNNEI. J lost 4 bases, V lost 7 bases, and 8 bases had no gene match. The CDR3 contains 14 residues. For the CDR3, the DNA is TGTGCCAGCAAGCGGGGCCCCCGGGCAGATACGCAGTATTTT. It codes for CASKRGPRADTQYF.

V and J are TRBV5-1 and TRBJ1-3, with D hard to call. CDR1 and CDR2 (germline): SGHRS, YFSETQ. Deletions cut 5 bases from V and 4 bases from J, with 10 bases between. The CDR3 totals 13 residues. CDR3 region: CASRWTGGNTIYF. The CDR3 DNA reads as TGCGCCAGCAGATGGACGGGAGGAAACACCATATATTTT.

This chain links TRBV29-1 with TRBJ1-2; 9 bases line up with TRBD1. The CDR3 consists of 15 residues. With V trimmed by 3 bases and J by 2 bases, 7 bases remained unmatched. Germline CDR1 reads SQVTM; CDR2 reads ANQGSEA. The CDR3 reads CSVDRKGQGNYGYTF. CDR3 nucleotides: TGCAGCGTTGATCGGAAGGGACAGGGCAACTATGGCTACACCTTC.

The chain couples TRBV10-3 to TRBJ2-7, with TRBD1 matching over 10 bases. Germline trimming cut 11 bases from V and 2 bases from J; bases unmatched to any gene: 6. Germline V lookup: CDR1 ENHRY, CDR2 SYGVKD. The length of the CDR3 is 13 residues. CDR3 region: CAVGTGATYEQYF. CDR3 in DNA: TGTGCCGTCGGGACAGGGGCTACCTACGAGCAGTACTTC.

This clonotype showed up just a few times. The V call is TRBV20-1, the J call TRBJ1-2; TRBD1 aligns across 7 bases. V was pared by 1 base and J by 7 bases, with 6 bases of the junction left unmatched. This CDR3 is 13 amino acids long. Germline V gene sequence: CDR1 DFQATT, CDR2 SNEGSKA (reference sequence). This CDR3 is CSARAGQAGGYTF. DNA of the CDR3: TGCAGTGCTAGAGCCGGACAGGCCGGTGGCTACACCTTC.

The rearrangement joins TRBV7-2 to TRBJ2-3, with 7 bases lining up with TRBD1. CDR3 length: 14 residues. The trim removed 0 bases at V and 10 bases at J, leaving 7 bases unmatched. CDR1 is SGHTA, CDR2 FQGNSA, per germline. CDR3 nucleotides: TGTGCCAGCAGCTTAGCCCCGACAGGGAGCCCGCAGTATTTT. Its protein is CASSLAPTGSPQYF.